This passage covers 14 T cell receptor beta chains from one sample sequenced in a study of blood T cells in healthy people across ages. Alongside a J-beta primer mix, a sample-barcoded 5' primer served in a second PCR lasting 7 to 11 cycles. Via MiXCR, TCRdb re-called the 5' RACE reads, giving one row per CDR3 protein. The sample has roughly 1,500,000 distinct CDR3 sequences; approximately 40% are singletons. The material sequenced was blood. These receptor sequences come from a young woman in good health.

V and J are TRBV2 and TRBJ2-1, with unresolved D. CDR3 size: 12 residues. The germline V gene has CDR1 SNHLY and CDR2 FYNNEI. Trimming cost V 7 bases and J 5 bases, with 9 bases left between them. The CDR3 sequence is CASIEEDNEQFF. Written as DNA, the CDR3 is TGTGCCAGCATCGAAGAGGACAATGAGCAGTTCTTC.

This chain uses TRBV12-3 or TRBV12-4 with TRBJ1-6, with D unclear. The V and J ends lost 3 bases and 0 bases respectively, with 15 bases between them. This CDR3 spans 18 amino acids. CDR3 loop: CASSFMYEGSSYNSPLHF. CDR3 DNA sequence: TGTGCCAGCAGTTTTATGTATGAGGGAAGCTCCTATAATTCACCCCTCCACTTT.

This clonotype has a handful of counts. This chain uses TRBV3-1 with TRBJ2-3; 9 bases align to TRBD2. Unmatched junction bases numbered 3, after V lost 8 bases and J lost 0 bases. There are 14 residues in the CDR3. Germline CDR1 reads LGHDT; CDR2 reads YNNKEL (reference sequence). DNA for the CDR3: TGTGCCAGCGCCCTAGCGGGAAGCACAGATACGCAGTATTTT. Residues: CASALAGSTDTQYF.

The rearrangement uses TRBV24-1 and TRBJ1-1, with 7 bases aligning to TRBD1. V dropped 2 bases and J dropped 0; count of bases not matched to a gene: 11. Germline CDR1 and CDR2: KGHDR and SFDVKD. This CDR3 is built from 18 residues. The CDR3 loop is CATSDYLKAGTVNTEAFF. CDR3 DNA sequence: TGTGCCACCAGTGATTACCTCAAGGCCGGGACAGTGAACACTGAAGCTTTCTTT.

V is TRBV25-1 and J is TRBJ2-1; D may be TRBD1 or TRBD2 (5 bases each). The CDR3 sequence is 15 residues long. Germline V gene lookup returns CDR1 MGHDK and CDR2 SYGVNS. V was shortened by 3 bases and J by 6 bases, with 15 bases between the two germline ends. The CDR3 sequence is CASSEYWGSRNEQFF. The CDR3 DNA reads TGTGCCAGCAGTGAGTATTGGGGGTCGCGCAATGAGCAGTTCTTC.

This clonotype came up once. The rearrangement joins TRBV3-1 to TRBJ1-1, with TRBD1 matching 8 bases. Germline CDR1 is LGHDT and CDR2 is YNNKEL (reference sequence). This CDR3 region has 16 residues. V trimming: 3 bases; J trimming: 1 base; junction bases outside the gene matches: 7. The CDR3 DNA reads TGTGCCAGCAGCCAGTTGGTAGGGACAGGGAACACTGAAGCTTTCTTT. Protein product: CASSQLVGTGNTEAFF.

The chain employs TRBV18 and TRBJ2-6; 8 nucleotides agree with TRBD1. Losses at the gene ends were 3 bases for V and 13 bases for J; bases not matched to a gene: 8. This CDR3 is built from 14 residues. CDR1 is KGHSH and CDR2 is LQKENI in the germline V gene. The CDR3 region has the DNA TGTGCCAGCTCACCGGGACAGGTCCCCCAAGTCCTGACTTTC. Encoded protein: CASSPGQVPQVLTF. Based on the CDR3 plus reference TRBV18 and TRBJ2-6, the full variable domain is NAGVMQNPRHLVRRRGQEARLRCSPMKGHSHVYWYRQLPEEGLKFMVYLQKENIIDESGMPKERFSAEFPKEGPSILRIQQVVRGDSAAYFCASSPGQVPQVLTFGAGSRLTVL.

J is TRBJ2-2 and V is TRBV5-1; D is uncertain. From germline, CDR1 is SGHRS and CDR2 YFSETQ. V lost 0 bases and J lost 5, with 8 bases in between. The CDR3 is 14 residues long. CDR3 loop: CASSLAVGTGELFF. The CDR3 DNA sequence: TGCGCCAGCAGCTTGGCCGTGGGTACCGGGGAGCTGTTTTTT. Based on the CDR3 plus reference TRBV5-1 and TRBJ2-2, the full variable domain is KAGVTQTPRYLIKTRGQQVTLSCSPISGHRSVSWYQQTPGQGLQFLFEYFSETQRNKGNFPGRFSGRQFSNSRSEMNVSTLELGDSALYLCASSLAVGTGELFFGEGSRLTVL.

The chain carries TRBV20-1 and TRBJ2-4; possible D gene TRBD2, 6 bases. With the DNA end fitting TRBJ2-7 better, the J assignment may be wrong. CDR3 length equals 13 residues. Germline lookup yields CDR1 DFQATT and CDR2 SNEGSKA (reference sequence). The CDR3 nucleotides read TGCAGTGCTGCGGGACGAGAACCGTACGAGCAGTACTTC. Amino acids: CSAAGREPYEQYF.

The rearrangement uses TRBV28 and TRBJ2-7; D gene unclear. CDR3 length equals 14 residues. CDR1 is MDHEN, CDR2 SYDVKM, per germline. The ends were cut back, 5 bases at V and 3 bases at J, with 14 bases in the middle. The CDR3 is CASSAVRSIYEQYF. The DNA for the CDR3 is TGTGCCAGCAGTGCTGTAAGGTCAATCTACGAGCAGTACTTC.

This chain connects TRBV2 to TRBJ2-1; perhaps TRBD2 as D (5 bases). The CDR3 loop spans 15 amino acids. V was cut by 1 base and J by 2 bases, with 9 bases left in between. Germline assignment: CDR1 SNHLY and CDR2 FYNNEI. CDR3 bases: TGTGCCAGCAGTGAAGAGAGCGGAACCTACAATGAGCAGTTCTTC. This translates into CASSEESGTYNEQFF.

This chain connects TRBV20-1 to TRBJ2-7; TRBD2 aligns across 8 bases. This CDR3 contains 15 residues. The V gene's germline CDR1 is DFQATT and CDR2 SNEGSKA (reference sequence). V lost 1 base to trimming and J lost 7 bases; unmatched junction nucleotides: 12. CDR3 sequence (DNA): TGCAGTGCTAGAGCGGGAAGCGGGAGTCTGGATGAGCAGTACTTC. Protein sequence: CSARAGSGSLDEQYF.

This clonotype has a handful of counts. This chain connects TRBV3-1 to TRBJ2-4, with a tentative D call TRBD2 (6 bases). The CDR3 consists of 16 residues. Germline V gene sequence: CDR1 LGHDT, CDR2 YNNKEL (reference sequence). Trimming cost V 5 bases and J 0 bases, with 14 bases left between them. In DNA, the CDR3 is TGTGCCAGCAGCGATGAGCGGGCGATAGCCAAAAACATTCAGTACTTC. Amino acid sequence: CASSDERAIAKNIQYF.

Concerning this clonotype itself: One end of the junction does not line up with germline, which may come from a read error. The chain joins TRBV13 to TRBJ2-7, with 14 nucleotides matching TRBD2. Germline V gene lookup returns CDR1 PRHDT and CDR2 FYEKMQ (reference sequence). This CDR3 has 17 amino acids. Here the CDR3 DNA reads TGTGCCAGCAGCCTAGGGACTAGCGGGGGTTCACCACAGGGCCAGTACTTC. Translation: CASSLGTSGGSPQGQYF.